This is a list of T cell receptor beta chains from one sample in a study of blood T cell repertoires in COVID-19. The table came from immunoSEQ multiplex PCR; TCRdb's copy has only in-frame clones and leaves some out. The sample holds under 250,000 clones; 70% to 90% are singletons and the top ten take roughly 2.6%. Specimen: peripheral blood. The receptors shown here come from a man aged 45 to 65 who had recovered from COVID-19. Each CDR3 is given with its conserved first and last residue. D genes are given only for firm matches. Size is omitted from some rows. Given values are once, few, many or a class for expanded clones.

>TRBV5-1|TRBJ1-4|NA|NA
CASSTRGVDEKLFF
TGCGCCAGCAGCACCAGGGGCGTGGATGAAAAACTGTTTTTT
>TRBV28|TRBJ1-1|NA|NA
CASSSGTSGRTEAFF
TGTGCCAGCAGTTCAGGGACATCCGGGAGGACTGAAGCTTTCTTT
>TRBV28|TRBJ1-2|NA|TRBD1
CASSPGQGRSGYTF
TGTGCCAGCAGCCCGGGACAGGGGAGAAGCGGCTACACCTTC
>TRBV11-2|TRBJ2-2|NA|NA
CASSSSGAGELFF
TGTGCCAGCAGCTCCTCAGGGGCCGGGGAGCTGTTTTTT
>TRBV5-4|TRBJ1-1|NA|NA
CASSFWGGGNTEAFF
TGTGCCAGCAGCTTTTGGGGAGGGGGGAACACTGAAGCTTTCTTT
>TRBV30|TRBJ2-5|NA|TRBD1
CAWSVDRGGTQYF
TGTGCCTGGAGTGTAGACAGGGGGGGGACCCAGTACTTC
>TRBV7-6|TRBJ2-1|NA|TRBD2
CASSFTSGSGNEQFF
TGTGCCAGCAGCTTTACTAGCGGGAGCGGGAATGAGCAGTTCTTC
>TRBV18|TRBJ2-1|NA|TRBD2
CASSALAGVSYNEQFF
TGTGCCAGCTCAGCCCTAGCGGGAGTATCCTACAATGAGCAGTTCTTC
>TRBV5-1|TRBJ2-3|NA|NA
CASSETGLKSLPQYF
TGCGCCAGCAGCGAGACAGGCCTGAAATCCCTCCCCCAGTATTTT
>TRBV3-1/TRBV3-2|TRBJ2-5|NA|NA
CASSPWGHNQETQYF
TGTGCCAGCAGCCCGTGGGGACACAATCAAGAGACCCAGTACTTC
>TRBV2|TRBJ2-1|NA|NA
CASSELAINEQFF
TGTGCCAGCAGTGAACTAGCGATCAATGAGCAGTTCTTC
>TRBV28|TRBJ2-6|NA|TRBD1
CASSPRTGSPGANVLTF
TGTGCCAGCAGTCCTCGGACAGGTAGTCCTGGGGCCAACGTCCTGACTTTC
>TRBV5-1|TRBJ2-2|NA|TRBD2
CASSPPTSGHTGELFF
TGCGCCAGCAGCCCCCCTACTAGCGGCCACACCGGGGAGCTGTTTTTT
>TRBV28|TRBJ2-7|once|TRBD1
CASSGTGNTYEQYF
TGTGCCAGCAGCGGGACAGGGAACACCTACGAGCAGTACTTC
>TRBV4-2|TRBJ2-6|NA|TRBD2
CASSRLAGVSGANVLTF
TGTGCCAGCAGCCGACTAGCGGGAGTTTCTGGGGCCAACGTCCTGACTTTC
>TRBV7-6|TRBJ2-5|once|TRBD2
CASSLILAAQETQYF
TGTGCCAGCAGCTTAATCCTAGCGGCCCAAGAGACCCAGTACTTC
>TRBV14|TRBJ2-1|NA|NA
CASSQTAVYGEQFF
TGTGCCAGCAGCCAGACAGCTGTTTACGGTGAGCAGTTCTTC
>TRBV19|TRBJ1-1|NA|TRBD1
CASLLTGVGTEAFF
TGTGCCAGTCTGTTGACAGGGGTGGGCACTGAAGCTTTCTTT
>TRBV21-1|TRBJ1-5|NA|NA
CASSKVARQGYQPQHF
TGTGCCAGCAGCAAAGTAGCGCGGCAGGGGTATCAGCCCCAGCATTTT
>TRBV5-5|TRBJ2-7|NA|TRBD1
CASSDWDRGGYEQYF
TGTGCCAGCAGCGACTGGGACAGGGGGGGGTACGAGCAGTACTTC
>TRBV5-1|TRBJ1-3|NA|NA
CASSVDGRYDGNTIYF
TGCGCCAGCAGCGTAGACGGGAGGTATGATGGAAACACCATATATTTT
>TRBV15|TRBJ1-2|few|TRBD1
CATSRDGTVYGYTF
TGTGCCACCAGCAGAGATGGGACAGTATATGGCTACACCTTC
>TRBV9|TRBJ2-1|NA|TRBD2
CASSVAASGSNEQFF
TGTGCCAGCAGCGTAGCGGCTAGCGGGAGCAATGAGCAGTTCTTC
>TRBV7-2|TRBJ2-7|NA|TRBD2
CASSLGFRGTSGRYEQYF
TGTGCCAGCAGCTTAGGTTTTAGAGGGACTAGCGGGCGGTACGAGCAGTACTTC
>TRBV9|TRBJ2-3|NA|TRBD1
CASSVEQGVVTDTQYF
TGTGCCAGCAGCGTAGAACAGGGGGTAGTCACAGATACGCAGTATTTT
>TRBV5-1|TRBJ2-7|NA|TRBD2
CASSRGREESYEQYF
TGCGCCAGCAGCCGGGGGAGGGAGGAGTCCTACGAGCAGTACTTC
>TRBV5-1|TRBJ2-1|NA|TRBD2
CASSFGAGAQFF
TGCGCCAGCAGCTTTGGAGCGGGGGCCCAGTTCTTC
>TRBV19|TRBJ2-5|NA|TRBD1
CASSIWTGEETQYF
TGTGCCAGTAGTATCTGGACAGGGGAAGAGACCCAGTACTTC
>TRBV19|TRBJ2-2|NA|TRBD1
CASTRGQGRNGELFF
TGTGCCAGTACCCGTGGACAGGGGAGGAACGGGGAGCTGTTTTTT
>TRBV7-8|TRBJ2-1|NA|NA
CASSSQSGYEQFF
TGTGCCAGCAGCTCGCAAAGCGGGTATGAGCAGTTCTTC
>TRBV5-1|TRBJ2-3|NA|TRBD2
CASSLGTSGSTDTQYF
TGCGCCAGCAGCTTGGGGACTAGCGGGAGCACAGATACGCAGTATTTT
>TRBV7-8|TRBJ1-2|NA|NA
CASSRGPIGYGYTF
TGTGCCAGCAGCCGGGGGCCCATTGGCTATGGCTACACCTTC
>TRBV10-2|TRBJ1-3|once|NA
CASTETGGNTIYF
TGCGCCAGCACCGAGACTGGCGGAAACACCATATATTTT
>TRBV14|TRBJ2-7|NA|NA
CASSQDRVVSYEQYF
TGTGCCAGCAGCCAAGACAGGGTAGTCTCCTACGAGCAGTACTTC
>TRBV6-5|TRBJ2-5|NA|TRBD1
CASSRTGNGQETQYF
TGTGCCAGCAGTAGGACAGGGAATGGGCAAGAGACCCAGTACTTC
>TRBV6-6|TRBJ1-3|NA|TRBD1
CASSYPGQRASTIYF
TGTGCCAGCAGTTACCCGGGACAGCGGGCGAGCACCATATATTTT
>TRBV6-6|TRBJ2-3|NA|NA
CASRGNTDTQYF
TGTGCCAGCAGGGGCAACACAGATACGCAGTATTTT
>TRBV5-1|TRBJ2-7|NA|TRBD1
CASSRGQGAGEQYF
TGCGCCAGCAGCCGGGGACAGGGGGCAGGGGAGCAGTACTTC
>TRBV5-5|TRBJ1-1|NA|NA
CASSLVPGLNTEAFF
TGTGCCAGCAGCTTGGTTCCAGGCCTGAACACTGAAGCTTTCTTT
>TRBV4-1|TRBJ2-7|NA|NA
CASSQETAYEQYF
TGCGCCAGCAGCCAAGAGACAGCGTACGAGCAGTACTTC
>TRBV28|TRBJ2-7|NA|NA
CASRPQGSTFYEQYF
TGTGCCAGCAGACCTCAGGGTTCTACCTTCTACGAGCAGTACTTC
>TRBV28|TRBJ1-1|NA|NA
CASSLVEAGTEAFF
TGTGCCAGCAGTTTAGTGGAGGCAGGCACTGAAGCTTTCTTT
>TRBV7-9|TRBJ1-3|few|NA
CASSPRQISSGNTIYF
TGTGCCAGCAGCCCCCGACAGATCAGCTCTGGAAACACCATATATTTT
>TRBV19|TRBJ2-3|NA|NA
CASSTSGGVGAYAQYF
TGTGCCAGTAGCACGTCTGGAGGGGTGGGTGCTTATGCGCAGTATTTT
>TRBV28|TRBJ1-2|NA|TRBD1
CASIPGPLIQGARNGYTF
TGTGCCAGCATTCCTGGGCCCCTCATCCAGGGGGCGAGGAATGGCTACACCTTC
>TRBV28|TRBJ1-5|once|NA
CASSFANQPQHF
TGTGCCAGCAGTTTTGCGAATCAGCCCCAGCATTTT
>TRBV2|TRBJ1-5|NA|TRBD1
CASRTGVEEPQHF
TGTGCCAGCAGGACAGGGGTGGAGGAGCCCCAGCATTTT
>TRBV5-1|TRBJ2-3|NA|NA
CASSAGDQGGDTQYF
TGCGCCAGCAGCGCTGGGGACCAAGGGGGAGATACGCAGTATTTT
>TRBV7-8|TRBJ1-6|few|NA
CASRRVLNSPLHF
TGTGCCAGCAGGAGGGTCTTAAATTCACCCCTCCACTTT
>TRBV5-1|TRBJ2-1|NA|TRBD2
CASSFGGLAGEVSYNEQFF
TGCGCCAGCAGCTTTGGGGGACTAGCGGGAGAGGTCTCCTACAATGAGCAGTTCTTC
>TRBV19|TRBJ2-5|NA|TRBD2
CASSPQQGGREETQYF
TGTGCCAGTAGTCCTCAACAGGGCGGGAGGGAAGAGACCCAGTACTTC
>TRBV5-1|TRBJ2-1|NA|NA
CASVSTDSQFF
TGCGCCAGCGTCAGCACGGACTCTCAGTTCTTC
>TRBV6-5|TRBJ2-7|NA|NA
CASRDPTGKAYEQYF
TGTGCCAGCAGAGATCCTACAGGGAAAGCCTACGAGCAGTACTTC